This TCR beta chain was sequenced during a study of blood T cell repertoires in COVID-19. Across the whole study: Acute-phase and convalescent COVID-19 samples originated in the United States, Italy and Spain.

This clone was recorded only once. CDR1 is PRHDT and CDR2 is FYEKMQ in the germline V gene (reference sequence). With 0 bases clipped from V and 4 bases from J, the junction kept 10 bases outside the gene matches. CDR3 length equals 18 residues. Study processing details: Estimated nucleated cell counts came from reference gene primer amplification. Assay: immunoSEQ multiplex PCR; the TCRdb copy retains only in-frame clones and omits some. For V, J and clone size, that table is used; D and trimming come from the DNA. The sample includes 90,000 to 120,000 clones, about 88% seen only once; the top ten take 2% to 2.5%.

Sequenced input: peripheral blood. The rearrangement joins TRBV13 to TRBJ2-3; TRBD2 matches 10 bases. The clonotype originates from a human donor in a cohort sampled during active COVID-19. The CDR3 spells CASSLGFASGSPPDTQYF. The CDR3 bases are TGTGCCAGCAGCTTAGGGTTTGCTAGCGGGAGCCCCCCAGATACGCAGTATTTT.